The T cell receptor (beta chain) under discussion was sequenced for a study of beta chain features in type 1 diabetes (dated by TCRdb to the late 2010s). Study-wide context: Mean age, gender distribution, total cell number and subset yield were not different between patients and healthy donors. Naive and central memory subsets were obtained from all 30 or so donors, but regulatory and stem cell-like memory subsets were isolated from only 8 patients and roughly eight healthy donors. In the study, TCRB repertoires of sorted circulating CD4+ T cell subsets from recently diagnosed type 1 diabetes patients were compared with those of matched healthy donors. Across all samples, approximately 98,000,000 sorted cells were examined, and cell number per subset correlated strongly with RNA yield.

This clone showed up just a few times. It lacks a known antigen. The sample holds no much larger clone one base away, and base qualities are not on file. Overall results and qualifications from the work: Because cDNA rather than genomic DNA was sequenced, highly expressing activated cells could have been over-represented, although no difference in activation and CD3 levels was found between groups. A moderate but significant shortening of TCRB CDR3 length was observed in type 1 diabetes patients in all four CD4+ subsets. The naive, central memory and regulatory TCRB repertoires appeared to resemble one another more closely among patients than among healthy donors. PCR might favor shorter templates, but patient and control samples were amplified and corrected together, so any skew would affect both groups equally. Because the HLA sub-analyses included only small numbers of individuals, any influence of HLA type on TCRB rearrangement was left unresolved. Patients with type 1 diabetes made fewer insertions and deleted more nucleotides at VDJ recombination sites, implying thymic rearrangement abnormalities.

Each donor gave one peripheral blood draw, averaging approximately 0.12 L, which was collected into heparinised tubes. A BD FACSAria II was used to sort naive, central memory, regulatory and stem cell-like memory CD4+ T cells with a panel that included CD45RO, CCR7, CD25, CD127, CD95 and CD27. All sorted populations exceeded 95% purity. PBMCs were isolated immediately by Lymphoprep density gradient centrifugation and stained directly without culture. Samples were stained and sorted in pairs, with one healthy donor and one patient per experiment, so that batch effects were minimized. The entire isolated RNA was reverse transcribed using the High Capacity cDNA Reverse Transcription Kit, and thus expressed TCRB transcripts were sequenced. Deep immunoSEQ sequencing was performed on naive, central memory and regulatory T cell samples, with an average of about 4 million total reads per sample. Sorted cells were lysed in RLT buffer and RNA was extracted with DNase-treated RNeasy Micro or Mini kits, depending on cell number. Each cell subset was processed separately to prevent cross-contamination, with patient and healthy donor samples processed together. The immunoSEQ multiplex PCR was used to amplify TCRB sequences from cDNA, yielding 87-bp fragments that span the CDR3 region. Amplicons were sequenced on the Illumina HiSeq platform. The source study handled its data this way. Synthetic template baselines were used to correct PCR bias computationally, reads within Hamming distance 2 were collapsed together, and singletons that could not be merged were discarded. Reads were aligned against IMGT so that V, D and J genes, CDR3 length and insertions or deletions at six rearrangement sites could be assigned. Within each subset, clonotype counts were normalized to sorted cell number, and only after that were true diversity and Gini coefficients computed with the tcR R package. Repertoire sharing was quantified using the overlap coefficient calculated on TCRB nucleotide sequences. TCRdb re-hosts the immuneACCESS table, in-frame sequences only. Its copies lack some clones; in the studies checked, an unresolved V gene accounts for under half of them, and the cause for the rest is not known. For V, J and clone size, that table is used; D and trimming come from the DNA. The sample profile shows some 370,000 clones; over 8.5% of them were found once. The top ten constitute 0.6% of the sample.

Sequenced sample: central memory CD4+ T cells from blood. This sequence was found in a man aged 25 to 40 with type 1 diabetes.

This receptor has the CDR3 CASSRDQGTTIYEQYF. The nucleotide sequence reads TGTGCCAGCAGCCGAGATCAGGGAACAACAATCTACGAGCAGTACTTC. The rearranged chain carries TRBV9 and TRBJ2-7; TRBD1 is possibly the D segment (5 matching bases). V is pared back by 4 bases and J by 3 bases, with 20 bases lying between the germline termini. The CDR3 starts with the cysteine, ends with the phenylalanine, and has 16 residues. Of all the DNA, just the CDR3 is kept, 48 bases in frame from base 1. Based on the germline V gene, the CDR1 and CDR2 sequences are SGDLS and YYNGEE.